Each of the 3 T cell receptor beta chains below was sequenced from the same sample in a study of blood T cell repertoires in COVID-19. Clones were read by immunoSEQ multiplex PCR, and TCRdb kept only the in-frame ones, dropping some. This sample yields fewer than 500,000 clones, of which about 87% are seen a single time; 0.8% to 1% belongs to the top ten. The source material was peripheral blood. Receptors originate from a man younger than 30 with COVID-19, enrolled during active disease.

CDR3 in amino acids: CASSQESGRSASNYGYTF. The CDR3, as DNA: TGCGCCAGCAGCCAAGAGAGTGGCCGGAGCGCATCTAACTATGGCTACACCTTC. The chain joins TRBV4-1 to TRBJ1-2, with D unresolved. Deletions cut 0 bases from V and 0 bases from J, with 17 bases between. The germline V gene has CDR1 MGHRA and CDR2 YSYEKL. The CDR3 runs 18 residues.

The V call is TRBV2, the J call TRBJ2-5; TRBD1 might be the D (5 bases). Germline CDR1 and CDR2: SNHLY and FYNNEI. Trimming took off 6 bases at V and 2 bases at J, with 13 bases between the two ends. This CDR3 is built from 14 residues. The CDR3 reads CASRVRQSQETQYF. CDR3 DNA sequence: TGTGCCAGCAGGGTTAGACAGTCACAAGAGACCCAGTACTTC.

In nucleotides, the CDR3 is TGTGCCAGCAGTGAAGAGGGGGCGGATACGCAGTATTTT. Its translation: CASSEEGADTQYF. This sequence joins TRBV6-1 and TRBJ2-3, with 7 bases fitting TRBD1. The germline gives CDR1 MNHNS, CDR2 SASEGT. V was pared by 1 base and J by 6 bases, with 1 base of the junction left unmatched. The CDR3 length is 13 residues.